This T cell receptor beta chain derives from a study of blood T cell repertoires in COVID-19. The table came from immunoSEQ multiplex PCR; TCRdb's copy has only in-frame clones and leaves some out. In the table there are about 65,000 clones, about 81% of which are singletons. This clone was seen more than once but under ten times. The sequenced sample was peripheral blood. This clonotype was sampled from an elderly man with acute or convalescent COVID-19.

CDR3 residues: CASSSTREAETQYF. As DNA, the CDR3 is TGTGCCAGCAGCTCCACTAGGGAAGCAGAGACCCAGTACTTC. The J gene is TRBJ2-5, the V gene TRBV5-4; weak D call: TRBD2 (5 bases). Per germline, CDR1 SGHNT and CDR2 YYREEE (reference sequence). The V end was cut by 3 bases, the J end by 4 bases, with 13 bases between. The CDR3 is 14 amino acids.